Each of the 28 T cell receptor beta chains below was sequenced from the same sample in a study of blood T cell repertoires in COVID-19. Assay: immunoSEQ multiplex PCR; the TCRdb copy retains only in-frame clones and omits some. The data contain tens of thousands of clones, around 86% of them seen just once; the ten biggest clones take up about 9.4%. Input material: peripheral blood. These receptors were collected from a human donor in a cohort sampled during active COVID-19.

The table lists this clone with a count of one. The chain couples TRBV28 to TRBJ1-1, with a possible D match to TRBD1 (5 bases). V was clipped by 6 bases and J by 4 bases, with 15 bases between them. The length of the CDR3 is 14 residues. CDR1 is MDHEN, CDR2 SYDVKM, per germline. This CDR3 reads CASRGGRGGTEAFF. The CDR3 region has the DNA TGTGCCAGCAGGGGAGGCCGGGGCGGCACTGAAGCTTTCTTT.

The rearrangement joins TRBV19 to TRBJ2-1, with 7 bases matching TRBD2. The CDR3 is 15 residues long. V lost 4 bases, J lost 4 bases, and 7 bases stayed unmatched. Germline loops: CDR1 LNHDA, CDR2 SQIVND (reference sequence). This chain's CDR3 is CASSTVTSRYNEQFF. The DNA for the CDR3 is TGTGCCAGTAGTACCGTGACTAGCCGTTACAATGAGCAGTTCTTC.

The rearrangement links TRBV5-1 to TRBJ2-5; 11 positions agree with TRBD2. The CDR3 extends over 16 amino acids. The V and J ends lost 3 bases and 5 bases, in that order; junction bases with no gene match: 9. Germline V gives CDR1 SGHRS, CDR2 YFSETQ. In nucleotides, the CDR3 is TGCGCCAGCAGCTCCGGGACTAGCGGTTCAAGGGAGACCCAGTACTTC. Translated: CASSSGTSGSRETQYF.

The CDR3 DNA sequence: TGTGCCAGGGCGGGGGCCAGCACAGATACGCAGTATTTT. Its translation is CARAGASTDTQYF. V is TRBV7-9 and J is TRBJ2-3; D possibly corresponds to TRBD2 (7 bases). This CDR3 spans 13 amino acids. Germline values: CDR1 SEHNR, CDR2 FQNEAQ (reference sequence). Trimming stripped 9 bases from V and 0 bases from J, with 10 bases between.

The CDR3 region is CATSRDRGGTKETQYF. The CDR3 region has the DNA TGTGCCACCAGCAGAGATCGGGGGGGAACTAAAGAGACCCAGTACTTC. The chain combines TRBV15 with TRBJ2-5; 8 positions match TRBD2. Germline V gives CDR1 LNHNV, CDR2 YYDKDF (reference sequence). V gave up 0 bases and J gave up 3 bases; unmatched junction bases: 6. The CDR3 runs to 16 residues.

The table lists this clone with a count of one. V gene TRBV7-3 combines with J gene TRBJ2-1; 8 nucleotides match TRBD2. The CDR3 contains 13 residues. Germline CDR1 SGHTA, CDR2 FQGTGA. V trimming: 4 bases; J trimming: 8 bases; junction bases outside the gene matches: 4. Written as DNA, the CDR3 is TGTGCCAGCAGCTCTGGGCGGGAGGATGAGCAGTTCTTC. It encodes CASSSGREDEQFF. Filled out from reference TRBV7-3 and TRBJ2-1, the complete variable domain reads GAGVSQTPSNKVTEKGKYVELRCDPISGHTALYWYRQSLGQGPEFLIYFQGTGAADDSGLPNDRFFAVRPEGSVSTLKIQRTERGDSAVYLCASSSGREDEQFFGPGTRLTVL.

The CDR3 DNA reads TGTGCCAGCAGCCCTGCTAGCAGCTCCTACAATGAGCAGTTCTTC. Protein sequence: CASSPASSSYNEQFF. The chain is built from TRBV14 and TRBJ2-1; possible D gene TRBD2, 5 bases. CDR1 is SGHDN and CDR2 is FVKESK in the germline V gene. This CDR3 comprises 15 residues. V was cut by 4 bases and J by 0 bases, with 10 bases left in between.

The J gene is TRBJ1-2, the V gene TRBV6-5; D may be TRBD1 (6 bases). The germline V gene encodes CDR1 MNHEY and CDR2 SVGAGI. This CDR3 spans 15 amino acids. V dropped 1 base and J dropped 2 bases, with 11 bases sitting between them. The CDR3 nucleotides are TGTGCCAGCAGTTACTTACCGGACAGAAACTATGGCTACACCTTC. It translates to CASSYLPDRNYGYTF.

This clone appeared a few times. The chain has TRBV7-2 and TRBJ1-6; D is uncertain. This CDR3 spans 15 amino acids. Trimming removed 1 base from V and 4 bases from J, with 8 bases in between. Germline CDR1 SGHTA, CDR2 FQGNSA. The DNA for the CDR3 is TGTGCCAGCAGCTTAGAGGGAGTTTATAATTCACCCCTCCACTTT. Its protein is CASSLEGVYNSPLHF.

V is TRBV11-2 and J is TRBJ2-2; 7 bases match TRBD2. This CDR3 is built from 15 residues. Trimming removed 5 bases from V and 0 bases from J; junction bases left unmatched: 3. Germline V CDR1 and CDR2: SGHAT, FQNNGV. The DNA of the CDR3 is TGTGCCAGCAGCACACTAGCGCCGAACACCGGGGAGCTGTTTTTT. This translates into CASSTLAPNTGELFF.

V gene TRBV28 combines with J gene TRBJ2-7, with a weak D call TRBD1 (6 bases). CDR3 length: 13 amino acids. V was trimmed by 7 bases and J by 2 bases, leaving 12 bases between them. Germline CDR1 and CDR2: MDHEN and SYDVKM. The CDR3 is CASTVDRPYEQYF. CDR3 bases: TGTGCCAGCACCGTGGACAGACCCTACGAGCAGTACTTC.

This sequence joins TRBV7-3 and TRBJ1-1; the D gene is possibly TRBD1 (6 bases). V was pared by 8 bases and J by 1 base, with 11 bases between. The CDR3 sequence is 13 residues long. Germline V gene sequence: CDR1 SGHTA, CDR2 FQGTGA. The CDR3 spells CASSDSQNTEAFF. The CDR3 nucleotides are TGTGCCAGCTCGGACAGCCAGAACACTGAAGCTTTCTTT. Full variable domain (missing parts from reference TRBV7-3 and TRBJ1-1): GAGVSQTPSNKVTEKGKYVELRCDPISGHTALYWYRQSLGQGPEFLIYFQGTGAADDSGLPNDRFFAVRPEGSVSTLKIQRTERGDSAVYLCASSDSQNTEAFFGQGTRLTVV.

The V call is TRBV19, the J call TRBJ1-2, with D unclear. The CDR3 sequence is 13 residues long. V was trimmed by 1 base and J by 3 bases, leaving 6 bases between them. CDR1 is LNHDA and CDR2 is SQIVND in the germline V gene (reference sequence). This CDR3 is CASSIGRDYGYTF. As DNA, the CDR3 is TGTGCCAGTAGTATAGGGCGGGACTATGGCTACACCTTC.

CDR3 residues: CASSFSRGVDTEAFF. CDR3 coding DNA: TGTGCCAGCAGTTTCTCCCGGGGGGTTGATACTGAAGCTTTCTTT. The V gene is TRBV28, the J gene TRBJ1-1; a possible D gene is TRBD1 (5 bases). Germline values: CDR1 MDHEN, CDR2 SYDVKM. The CDR3 runs to 15 residues. Trimming took 3 bases from V and 5 from J, leaving 16 bases between them.

This rearrangement joins TRBV4-1 to TRBJ2-7; 11 bases are shared with TRBD2. Germline CDR1 and CDR2: MGHRA and YSYEKL. The CDR3 has 16 residues. With 2 bases clipped from V and 5 bases from J, the junction kept 8 bases outside the gene matches. In nucleotides, the CDR3 is TGCGCCAGCAGCCAACTGGGACTAGCGGTGGGGGACGAGCAGTACTTC. Amino acids: CASSQLGLAVGDEQYF.

The chain has TRBV30 and TRBJ2-3, with 9 bases lining up with TRBD1. The germline V gene has CDR1 GTSNPN and CDR2 SVGIG (reference sequence). The CDR3 loop spans 15 amino acids. V shed 3 bases, J shed 0 bases, and the junction held 4 bases outside the gene matches. The CDR3 DNA follows: TGTGCCTGGAGGGGCGGGACAGGGAGCACAGATACGCAGTATTTT. It yields the protein CAWRGGTGSTDTQYF.

The chain uses TRBV24-1 and TRBJ2-1, with 9 bases that match TRBD2. Germline loops: CDR1 KGHDR, CDR2 SFDVKD. This CDR3 spans 14 amino acids. J gave up 4 bases and V 9 bases, and 6 bases lay outside the gene matches. The CDR3 reads CATCPSGAYNEQFF. CDR3 sequence (DNA): TGTGCCACCTGCCCTAGCGGGGCTTACAATGAGCAGTTCTTC.

The chain joins TRBV29-1 to TRBJ1-5; 7 nucleotides line up with TRBD1. Per germline, CDR1 SQVTM and CDR2 ANQGSEA. CDR3 length: 14 amino acids. Unmatched junction bases numbered 4, after V lost 4 bases and J lost 1 base. CDR3: CSVAGTASNQPQHF. The DNA of the CDR3 is TGCAGCGTTGCTGGGACAGCGAGCAATCAGCCCCAGCATTTT.

This clone has just a few counts. The V gene is TRBV27, the J gene TRBJ2-2, with D possibly being TRBD1 (6 bases). The V gene's germline CDR1 is MNHEY and CDR2 SMNVEV (reference sequence). This CDR3 has 17 amino acids. V was clipped by 5 bases and J by 1 base, with 17 bases between them. CDR3 DNA sequence: TGTGCCAGCAGTCCAACCCTGGGACACCTGAACACCGGGGAGCTGTTTTTT. Protein product: CASSPTLGHLNTGELFF.

This sequence joins TRBV28 and TRBJ1-1; tentative D call: TRBD1 (6 bases). The CDR3 runs to 15 residues. V was trimmed by 3 bases and J by 2 bases, leaving 13 bases between them. Germline V gives CDR1 MDHEN, CDR2 SYDVKM. The CDR3 DNA follows: TGTGCCAGCAGTTTTAAGGGGGGGCGAAACACTGAAGCTTTCTTT. Protein product: CASSFKGGRNTEAFF.

This clone was picked up one time. The chain couples TRBV7-9 to TRBJ2-1; D is unclear. Trimming took off 1 base at V and 7 bases at J, with 8 bases between the two ends. The germline CDR1 and CDR2 sequences are SEHNR and FQNEAQ (reference sequence). The CDR3 consists of 13 residues. The CDR3 spells CASSLGAENEQFF. CDR3 in DNA: TGTGCCAGCAGCTTAGGGGCCGAGAATGAGCAGTTCTTC.

This rearrangement joins TRBV19 to TRBJ2-7, with 7 bases matching TRBD1. The germline V gene encodes CDR1 LNHDA and CDR2 SQIVND (reference sequence). The CDR3 contains 12 residues. V was clipped by 7 bases and J by 12 bases; unmatched bases: 12. CDR3 sequence (DNA): TGTGCCAGTACCGGGGACAGCCATCAAGCGTACTTC. Translated, it gives CASTGDSHQAYF.

The V call is TRBV7-2, the J call TRBJ2-5, with unresolved D. Trimming pared 1 base from V and 5 bases from J, leaving 14 bases between. This CDR3 comprises 15 residues. Germline CDR1 reads SGHTA; CDR2 reads FQGNSA. CDR3 protein: CASSLVFGPRETQYF. DNA of the CDR3: TGTGCCAGCAGCTTAGTATTCGGTCCCAGGGAGACCCAGTACTTC.

This clone was seen a handful of times. In DNA, the CDR3 is TGCAGTGCTACGGGAAACACTGAAGCTTTCTTT. Its protein product is CSATGNTEAFF. The rearrangement uses TRBV20-1 and TRBJ1-1; D remains unclear. The ends were cut back, 4 bases at V and 2 bases at J, with 5 bases in the middle. This CDR3 contains 11 residues. Germline CDR1 and CDR2: DFQATT and SNEGSKA (reference sequence).

This chain uses TRBV2 with TRBJ2-1; 15 nucleotides agree with TRBD2. CDR1 is SNHLY and CDR2 is FYNNEI in the germline V gene. J was trimmed by 5 bases and V by 5 bases; bases with no gene match: 7. The CDR3 runs to 17 residues. The CDR3 spells CASSLSRTSGRDNEQFF. Here the CDR3 DNA reads TGTGCCAGCAGTCTTAGCCGGACTAGCGGGAGGGACAATGAGCAGTTCTTC.

This rearrangement joins TRBV25-1 to TRBJ2-5; TRBD2 matches at 11 bases. The CDR3 spans 17 residues. With V trimmed by 3 bases and J by 2 bases, 8 bases remained unmatched. Germline lookup yields CDR1 MGHDK and CDR2 SYGVNS. As DNA, the CDR3 is TGTGCCAGCAGTGAGGTCATAGCGGGAGGGGGTCAAGAGACCCAGTACTTC. This sequence encodes CASSEVIAGGGQETQYF.

This clone has a single count. The chain carries TRBV11-2 and TRBJ2-1; 8 bases fit TRBD1. The trim removed 6 bases at V and 5 bases at J, leaving 12 bases unmatched. This CDR3 is 16 amino acids long. Germline lookup yields CDR1 SGHAT and CDR2 FQNNGV. The CDR3 nucleotides read TGTGCCAGCAGAAAGGGGGCAGGGGGCAAAAACAATGAGCAGTTCTTC. Its translation: CASRKGAGGKNNEQFF.

This sequence joins TRBV3-1 (or the pseudogene TRBV3-2) and TRBJ1-4; TRBD1 might be the D (6 bases). CDR3 length equals 14 residues. Germline CDR1 and CDR2: LGHDT and YNNKEL (reference sequence). V was clipped by 5 bases and J by 4 bases, with 11 bases between them. The CDR3 DNA follows: TGTGCCAGCAGCATCGCAGGGGATAATGAAAAACTGTTTTTT. Its protein product is CASSIAGDNEKLFF.